The following is a T cell receptor (beta chain) sequence with its context. Time point: patch test 1, 2 weeks after DPC sensitization. The treatment: therapeutic diphenylcyclopropenone sensitization with weekly scalp DPC. The study drew its donors from alopecia patients who were 18 to 70 years old and suitable for DPC. This specimen belongs to a study of human T cells and chemical hapten exposure. Study overall: Reading of the patch tests, which applied 0.01% DPC to the upper back, occurred at 6 days.

TCRdb re-called the RACE reads through MiXCR, storing one row per CDR3 protein. The sample comprises more than 100,000 distinct CDR3 sequences, roughly an eighth of which are singletons, and roughly 0.92% rests with the top ten. The CDR3 is 12 amino acids. V was clipped by 1 base and J by 3 bases, with 6 bases between them. CDR1 DFQATT and CDR2 SNEGSKA come from the germline V gene (reference sequence). Source: whole blood, taken in connection with sensitization to the hapten diphenylcyclopropenone (DPC). This sequence originates from a man aged 18 to 30 with alopecia areata. Some clones in this sample may be carry-over from other donors' samples. The chain links TRBV20-1 to TRBJ2-5; D is uncertain. CDR3 sequence reads: CSARVTKETQYF. In nucleotides, the CDR3 is TGCAGTGCTAGAGTCACGAAAGAGACCCAGTACTTC.